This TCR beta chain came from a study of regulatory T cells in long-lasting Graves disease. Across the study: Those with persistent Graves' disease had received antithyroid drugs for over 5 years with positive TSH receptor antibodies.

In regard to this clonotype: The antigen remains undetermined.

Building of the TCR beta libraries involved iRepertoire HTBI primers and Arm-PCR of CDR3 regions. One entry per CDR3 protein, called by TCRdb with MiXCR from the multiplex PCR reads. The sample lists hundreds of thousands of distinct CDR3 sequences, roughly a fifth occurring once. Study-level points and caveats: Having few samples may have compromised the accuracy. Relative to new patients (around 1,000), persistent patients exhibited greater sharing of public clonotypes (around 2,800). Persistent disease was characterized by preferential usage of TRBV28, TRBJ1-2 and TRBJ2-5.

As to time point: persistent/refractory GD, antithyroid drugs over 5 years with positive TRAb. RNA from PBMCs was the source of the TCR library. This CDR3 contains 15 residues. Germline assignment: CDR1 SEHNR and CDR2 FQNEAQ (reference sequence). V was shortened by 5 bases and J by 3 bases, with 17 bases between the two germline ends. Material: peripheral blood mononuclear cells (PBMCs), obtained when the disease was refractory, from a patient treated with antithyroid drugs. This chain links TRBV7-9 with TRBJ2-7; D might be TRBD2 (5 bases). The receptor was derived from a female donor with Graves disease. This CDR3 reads CASSNHAAGCYEQYF. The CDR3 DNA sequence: TGTGCCAGCAGCAACCATGCGGCGGGCTGCTACGAGCAGTACTTC.